This T cell receptor beta chain was captured by sequencing in a study of naive and memory T cell subsets. Germline V gene data show CDR1 as ENHRY and CDR2 as SYGVKD. V gave up 6 bases and J gave up 0 bases, with 11 bases separating them. The CDR3 is 15 residues long. With respect to this clonotype: Its antigen is unknown.

TCR cDNA received a 3' ligated oligonucleotide that carried a UMI. Whole blood, over 2 ml, came from adult healthy volunteers. Unsorted total RNA, roughly 1 to 1,100 ng, was DNase treated before reverse transcription. Study-wide results and caveats: Potentially, T cell activation and differentiation skew this RNA-based measurement.

Ligated cDNA underwent four rounds of PCR with nested alpha and beta constant region primers and SP2. Alpha and beta constant region primers primed reverse transcription for blood and skin samples. TCRdb re-called the 5' RACE reads with MiXCR, one entry per CDR3 protein. The repertoire holds more than 50,000 distinct CDR3 sequences, with 7.2% as singletons. The clonotype originates from a male donor in good health. This rearrangement joins TRBV10-3 to TRBJ1-4; possible D gene TRBD1, 6 bases. CDR3 protein: CAISDQGSTNEKLFF. The CDR3 nucleotides are TGTGCCATCAGCGACCAGGGGTCAACTAATGAAAAACTGTTTTTT.